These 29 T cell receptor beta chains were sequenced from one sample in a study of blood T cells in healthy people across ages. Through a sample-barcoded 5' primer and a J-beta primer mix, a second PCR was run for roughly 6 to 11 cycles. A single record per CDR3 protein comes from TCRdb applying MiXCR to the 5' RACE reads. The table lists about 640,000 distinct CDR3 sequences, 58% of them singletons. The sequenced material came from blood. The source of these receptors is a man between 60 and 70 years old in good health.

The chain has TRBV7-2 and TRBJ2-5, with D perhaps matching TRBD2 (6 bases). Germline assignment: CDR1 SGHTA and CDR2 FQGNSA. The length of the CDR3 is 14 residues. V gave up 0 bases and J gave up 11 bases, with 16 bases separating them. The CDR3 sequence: CASSLALANNEQYF. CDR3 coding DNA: TGTGCCAGCAGCTTAGCACTAGCCAACAATGAGCAGTACTTC.

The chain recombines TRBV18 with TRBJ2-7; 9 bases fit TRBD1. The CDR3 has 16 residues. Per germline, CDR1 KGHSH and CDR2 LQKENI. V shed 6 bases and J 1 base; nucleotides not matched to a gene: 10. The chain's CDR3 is CASSPSGDRVSYEQYF. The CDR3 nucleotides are TGTGCCAGCTCCCCTTCGGGGGACAGGGTTTCCTACGAGCAGTACTTC.

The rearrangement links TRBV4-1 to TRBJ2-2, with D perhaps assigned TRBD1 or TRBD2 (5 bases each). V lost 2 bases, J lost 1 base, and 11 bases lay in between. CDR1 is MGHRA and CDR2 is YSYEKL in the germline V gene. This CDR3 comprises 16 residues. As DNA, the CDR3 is TGCGCCAGCAGCCAACAATTTGGGGGGAACACCGGGGAGCTGTTTTTT. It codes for CASSQQFGGNTGELFF.

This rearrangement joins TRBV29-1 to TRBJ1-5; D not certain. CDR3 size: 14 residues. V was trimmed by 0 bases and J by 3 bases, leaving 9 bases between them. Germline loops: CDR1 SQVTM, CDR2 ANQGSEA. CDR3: CSVEDLHLNQPQHF. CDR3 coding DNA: TGCAGCGTTGAAGATCTACACCTCAATCAGCCCCAGCATTTT. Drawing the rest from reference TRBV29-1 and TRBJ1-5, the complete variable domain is SAVISQKPSRDICQRGTSLTIQCQVDSQVTMMFWYRQQPGQSLTLIATANQGSEATYESGFVIDKFPISRPNLTFSTLTVSNMSPEDSSIYLCSVEDLHLNQPQHFGDGTRLSIL.

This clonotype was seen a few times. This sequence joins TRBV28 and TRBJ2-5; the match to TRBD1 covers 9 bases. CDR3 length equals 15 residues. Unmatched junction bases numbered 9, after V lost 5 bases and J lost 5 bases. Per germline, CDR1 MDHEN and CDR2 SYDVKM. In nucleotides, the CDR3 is TGTGCCAGCAGTGGGCAGGGGACAGGGCGGGAGACCCAGTACTTC. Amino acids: CASSGQGTGRETQYF.

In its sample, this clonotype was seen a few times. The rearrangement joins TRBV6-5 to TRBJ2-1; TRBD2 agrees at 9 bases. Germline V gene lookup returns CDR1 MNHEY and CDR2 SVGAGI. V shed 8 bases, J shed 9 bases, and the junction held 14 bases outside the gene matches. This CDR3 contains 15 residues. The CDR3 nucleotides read TGTGCCAGCGTCGCGGTAGCGGGGGCCAGGGGTGAGCAGTTCTTC. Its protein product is CASVAVAGARGEQFF.

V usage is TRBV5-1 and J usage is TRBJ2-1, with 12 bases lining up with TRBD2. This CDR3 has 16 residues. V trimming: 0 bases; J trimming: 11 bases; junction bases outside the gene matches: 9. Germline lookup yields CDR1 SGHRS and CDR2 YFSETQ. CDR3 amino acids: CASSLASGGARNKQFF. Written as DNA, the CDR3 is TGCGCCAGCAGCTTGGCTAGCGGGGGGGCCAGGAATAAGCAGTTCTTC.

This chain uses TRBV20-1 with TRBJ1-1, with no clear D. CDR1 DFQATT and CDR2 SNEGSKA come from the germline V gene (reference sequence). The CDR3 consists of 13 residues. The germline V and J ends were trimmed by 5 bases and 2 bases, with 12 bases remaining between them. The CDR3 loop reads CSAFSPLNTEAFF. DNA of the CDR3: TGCAGTGCTTTTTCCCCCCTCAACACTGAAGCTTTCTTT.

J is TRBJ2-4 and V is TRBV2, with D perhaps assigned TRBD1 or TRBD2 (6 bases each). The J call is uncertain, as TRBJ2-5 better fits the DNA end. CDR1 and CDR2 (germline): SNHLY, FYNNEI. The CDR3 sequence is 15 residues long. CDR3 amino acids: CASSEGRGLRETQYF. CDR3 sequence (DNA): TGTGCCAGCAGTGAGGGACGGGGGCTGAGGGAGACCCAGTACTTC.

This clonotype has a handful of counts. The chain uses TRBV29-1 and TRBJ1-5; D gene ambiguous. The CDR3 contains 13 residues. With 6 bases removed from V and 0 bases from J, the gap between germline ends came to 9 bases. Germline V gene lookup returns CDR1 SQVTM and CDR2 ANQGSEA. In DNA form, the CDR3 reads TGCAGCGTGGGAGGGAGTAGCAATCAGCCCCAGCATTTT. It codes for CSVGGSSNQPQHF.

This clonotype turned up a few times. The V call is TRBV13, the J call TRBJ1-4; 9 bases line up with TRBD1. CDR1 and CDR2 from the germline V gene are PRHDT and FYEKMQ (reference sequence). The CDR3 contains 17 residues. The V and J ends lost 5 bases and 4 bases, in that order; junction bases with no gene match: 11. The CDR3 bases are TGTGCCAGCAGCCCGGGACAGGGTAGGCAGGGTAATGAAAAACTGTTTTTT. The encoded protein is CASSPGQGRQGNEKLFF.

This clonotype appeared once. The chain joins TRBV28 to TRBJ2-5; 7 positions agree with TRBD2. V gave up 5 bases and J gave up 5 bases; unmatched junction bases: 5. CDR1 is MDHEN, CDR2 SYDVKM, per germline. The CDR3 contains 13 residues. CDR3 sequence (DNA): TGTGCCAGCAGTCGGACTAGAGGGGAGACCCAGTACTTC. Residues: CASSRTRGETQYF.

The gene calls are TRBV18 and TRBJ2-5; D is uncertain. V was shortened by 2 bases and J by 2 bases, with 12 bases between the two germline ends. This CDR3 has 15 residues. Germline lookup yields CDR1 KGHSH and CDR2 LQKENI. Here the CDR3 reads CASSPRPLPQETQYF. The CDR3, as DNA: TGTGCCAGCTCACCAAGGCCGCTACCACAAGAGACCCAGTACTTC.

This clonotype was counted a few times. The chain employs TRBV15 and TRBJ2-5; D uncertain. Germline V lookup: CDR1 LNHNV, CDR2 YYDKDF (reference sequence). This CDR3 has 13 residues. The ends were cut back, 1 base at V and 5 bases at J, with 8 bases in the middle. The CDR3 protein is CATSRGHGETQYF. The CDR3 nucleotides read TGTGCCACCAGCAGAGGCCATGGGGAGACCCAGTACTTC. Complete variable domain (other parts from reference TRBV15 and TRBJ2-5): DAMVIQNPRYQVTQFGKPVTLSCSQTLNHNVMYWYQQKSSQAPKLLFHYYDKDFNNEADTPDNFQSRRPNTSFCFLDIRSPGLGDTAMYLCATSRGHGETQYFGPGTRLLVL.

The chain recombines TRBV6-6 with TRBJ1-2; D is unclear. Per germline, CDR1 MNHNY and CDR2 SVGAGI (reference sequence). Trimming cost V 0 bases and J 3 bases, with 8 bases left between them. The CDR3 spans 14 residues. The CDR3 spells CASSYSTDYYGYTF. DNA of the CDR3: TGTGCCAGCAGTTACTCGACGGACTACTATGGCTACACCTTC.

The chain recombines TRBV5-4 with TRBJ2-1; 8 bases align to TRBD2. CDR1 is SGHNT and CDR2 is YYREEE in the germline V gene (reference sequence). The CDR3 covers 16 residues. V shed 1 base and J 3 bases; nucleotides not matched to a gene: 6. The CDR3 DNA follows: TGTGCCAGCAGCTTGTCGGCGGGGGGATACTACAATGAGCAGTTCTTC. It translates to CASSLSAGGYYNEQFF.

CDR3 sequence (DNA): TGCAGTGCTTCTGCTGGCGGCCCTAGCGGCACAGATACGCAGTATTTT. This codes for CSASAGGPSGTDTQYF. The chain couples TRBV20-1 to TRBJ2-3, with a tentative D call TRBD2 (6 bases). The V and J ends lost 5 bases and 1 base respectively, with 19 bases between them. CDR3 length equals 16 residues. In germline, CDR1 is DFQATT, CDR2 SNEGSKA (reference sequence).

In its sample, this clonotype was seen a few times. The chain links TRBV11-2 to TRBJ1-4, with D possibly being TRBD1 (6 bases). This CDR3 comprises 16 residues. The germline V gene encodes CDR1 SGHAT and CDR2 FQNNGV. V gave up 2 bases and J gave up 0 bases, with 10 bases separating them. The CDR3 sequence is CASSLMGGATNEKLFF. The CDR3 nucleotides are TGTGCCAGCAGCTTAATGGGGGGCGCAACTAATGAAAAACTGTTTTTT.

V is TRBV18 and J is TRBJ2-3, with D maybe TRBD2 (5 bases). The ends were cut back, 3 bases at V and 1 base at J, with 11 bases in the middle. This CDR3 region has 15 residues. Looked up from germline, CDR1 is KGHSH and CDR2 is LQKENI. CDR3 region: CASSPSWRGTDTQYF. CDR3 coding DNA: TGTGCCAGCTCACCCTCGTGGCGGGGCACAGATACGCAGTATTTT.

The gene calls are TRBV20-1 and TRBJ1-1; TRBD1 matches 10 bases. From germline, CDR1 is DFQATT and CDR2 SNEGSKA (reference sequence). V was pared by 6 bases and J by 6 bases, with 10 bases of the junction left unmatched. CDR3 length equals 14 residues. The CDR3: CSAPDRGGDAEAFF. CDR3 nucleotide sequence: TGCAGTGCCCCGGACAGGGGGGGGGACGCTGAAGCTTTCTTT.

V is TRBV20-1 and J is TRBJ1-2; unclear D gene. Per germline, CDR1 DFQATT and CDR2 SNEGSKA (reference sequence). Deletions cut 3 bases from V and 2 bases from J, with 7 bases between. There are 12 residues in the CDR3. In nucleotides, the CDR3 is TGCAGTGCTAGGCAGAGGAACTATGGCTACACCTTC. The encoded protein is CSARQRNYGYTF.

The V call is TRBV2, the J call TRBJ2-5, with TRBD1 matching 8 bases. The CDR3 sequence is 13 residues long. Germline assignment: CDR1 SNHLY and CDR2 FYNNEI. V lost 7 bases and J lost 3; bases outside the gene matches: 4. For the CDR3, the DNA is TGTGCCAGCAATAACAGGGGGGAAGAGACCCAGTACTTC. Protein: CASNNRGEETQYF.

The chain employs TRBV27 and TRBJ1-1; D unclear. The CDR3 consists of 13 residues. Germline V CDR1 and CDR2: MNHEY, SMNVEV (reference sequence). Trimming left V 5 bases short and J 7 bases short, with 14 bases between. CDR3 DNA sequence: TGTGCCAGCAGTCTGCAGTACGCCCGTGAAGCTTTCTTT. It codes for CASSLQYAREAFF.

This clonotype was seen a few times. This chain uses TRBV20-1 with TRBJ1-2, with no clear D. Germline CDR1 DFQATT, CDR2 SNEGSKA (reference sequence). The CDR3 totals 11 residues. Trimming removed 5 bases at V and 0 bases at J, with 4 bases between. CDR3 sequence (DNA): TGCAGTGCTCCCGCTAACTATGGCTACACCTTC. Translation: CSAPANYGYTF.

The CDR3 DNA follows: TGTGCCAGCAGCCGGGACAGGGTAAGCACTGAAGCTTTCTTT. It encodes CASSRDRVSTEAFF. The V gene is TRBV14, the J gene TRBJ1-1; 9 bases map to TRBD1. V lost 4 bases to trimming and J lost 4 bases; unmatched junction nucleotides: 4. This CDR3 region has 14 residues. Per germline, CDR1 SGHDN and CDR2 FVKESK.

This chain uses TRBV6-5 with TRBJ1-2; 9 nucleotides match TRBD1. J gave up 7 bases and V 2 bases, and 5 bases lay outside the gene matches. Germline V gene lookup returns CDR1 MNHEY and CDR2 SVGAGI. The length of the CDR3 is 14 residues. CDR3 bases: TGTGCCAGCAGTTACGACAGGGGGTATGGTGGCTACACCTTC. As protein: CASSYDRGYGGYTF.

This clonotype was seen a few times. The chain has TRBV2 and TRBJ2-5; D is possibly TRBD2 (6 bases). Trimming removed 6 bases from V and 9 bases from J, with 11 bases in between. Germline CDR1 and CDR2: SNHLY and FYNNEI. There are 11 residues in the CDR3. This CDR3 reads CASSPGTAQYF. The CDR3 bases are TGTGCCAGCAGCCCGGGGACTGCCCAGTACTTC.

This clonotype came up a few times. The DNA for the CDR3 is TGCAGCGACTTCGGACAGGCCTATGGCTACACCTTC. Translation gives CSDFGQAYGYTF. The chain carries TRBV29-1 and TRBJ1-2; TRBD1 matches at 7 bases. The germline V gene has CDR1 SQVTM and CDR2 ANQGSEA. The CDR3 contains 12 residues. J gave up 4 bases and V 7 bases, and 6 bases lay outside the gene matches.

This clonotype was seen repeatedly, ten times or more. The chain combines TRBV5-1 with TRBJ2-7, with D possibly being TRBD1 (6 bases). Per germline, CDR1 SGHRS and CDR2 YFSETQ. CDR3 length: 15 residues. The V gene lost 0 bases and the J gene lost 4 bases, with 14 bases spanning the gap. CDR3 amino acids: CASSLGGTQDYEQYF. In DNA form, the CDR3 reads TGCGCCAGCAGCTTGGGTGGGACACAGGATTACGAGCAGTACTTC.